The 18 T cell receptor beta chains given below trace back to one sample, sequenced in a study of identical twins. TCRdb called the 5' RACE reads again in MiXCR, with one record for every CDR3 protein. Found here are hundreds of thousands of distinct CDR3 sequences, under 9% of them singletons; the top ten hold 0.75% to 1%. The sample also formed part of further work on yellow fever vaccine responses in identical twins.

Sequenced material: PBMCs. These receptor sequences come from a woman aged 18 to 35 in good health.

This clonotype was seen a handful of times. CDR3 region: CASSLRGLGETQYF. In DNA form, the CDR3 reads TGTGCCAGCAGCTTGAGGGGGCTGGGGGAGACCCAGTACTTC. The chain uses TRBV7-2 and TRBJ2-5, with 7 nucleotides matching TRBD1. With V trimmed by 3 bases and J by 5 bases, 6 bases remained unmatched. The CDR3 loop spans 14 amino acids. The germline CDR1 and CDR2 sequences are SGHTA and FQGNSA.

This clonotype was seen ten or more times. The rearrangement joins TRBV5-6 to TRBJ2-1; 14 bases match TRBD2. V lost 4 bases and J lost 3; bases outside the gene matches: 6. Germline CDR1 reads SGHDT; CDR2 reads YYEEEE. The CDR3 consists of 17 residues. The CDR3 protein is CASSRLAGGYNYNEQFF. For the CDR3, the DNA is TGTGCCAGCAGCAGACTAGCGGGAGGGTATAACTACAATGAGCAGTTCTTC.

V and J are TRBV7-2 and TRBJ2-6; D may be TRBD1 or TRBD2 (5 bases each). Germline CDR1 and CDR2: SGHTA and FQGNSA. V shed 5 bases and J shed 0 bases, with 11 bases lying between them. This CDR3 is built from 16 residues. For the CDR3, the DNA is TGTGCCAGCAGCCCTTCTGGGGGCTCTGGGGCCAACGTCCTGACTTTC. This encodes CASSPSGGSGANVLTF. Using reference TRBV7-2 and TRBJ2-6 for the parts outside the CDR3, the full variable domain is GAGVSQSPSNKVTEKGKDVELRCDPISGHTALYWYRQSLGQGLEFLIYFQGNSAPDKSGLPSDRFSAERTGGSVSTLTIQRTQQEDSAVYLCASSPSGGSGANVLTFGAGSRLTVL.

This clonotype was picked up a small number of times. The V gene is TRBV2, the J gene TRBJ2-3; 12 positions agree with TRBD2. The CDR3 runs 14 residues. The V gene's germline CDR1 is SNHLY and CDR2 FYNNEI. The ends lost 10 bases at V and 2 bases at J; junction bases unmatched: 4. CDR3 amino acids: CATGLAGTTDTQYF. CDR3 DNA: TGTGCCACCGGACTAGCGGGGACCACAGATACGCAGTATTTT.

The chain links TRBV4-1 to TRBJ2-1; D possibly corresponds to TRBD2 (6 bases). Germline V gene sequence: CDR1 MGHRA, CDR2 YSYEKL. The CDR3 is 15 residues long. The V end was cut by 1 base, the J end by 4 bases, with 11 bases between. CDR3 DNA: TGCGCCAGCAGCCAAGTCGTCGGGGGTTACAATGAGCAGTTCTTC. Translated, it gives CASSQVVGGYNEQFF.

This clonotype was detected many times. The rearrangement joins TRBV7-2 to TRBJ2-3, with 9 bases aligning to TRBD2. This CDR3 is 16 amino acids long. Losses at the gene ends were 5 bases for V and 6 bases for J; bases not matched to a gene: 12. The germline V gene has CDR1 SGHTA and CDR2 FQGNSA. CDR3 loop: CASSPSGTSSKDTQYF. The CDR3 nucleotides read TGTGCCAGCAGCCCGAGCGGGACTAGCAGTAAGGATACGCAGTATTTT.

This clonotype turned up a few times. The chain combines TRBV2 with TRBJ2-1; D gene unclear. The CDR3 spans 15 residues. Trimming removed 4 bases from V and 9 bases from J, with 19 bases in between. CDR1 SNHLY and CDR2 FYNNEI come from the germline V gene. As DNA, the CDR3 is TGTGCCAGCAGTGGCACCCTTATTCGCTCGGGTGAGCAGTTCTTC. The encoded protein is CASSGTLIRSGEQFF.

The chain couples TRBV7-6 to TRBJ2-3, with unresolved D. This CDR3 has 16 residues. Looked up from germline, CDR1 is SGHVS and CDR2 is FNYEAQ. Deletions cut 2 bases from V and 0 bases from J, with 12 bases between. The CDR3, as DNA: TGTGCCAGCAGCTTATATAGTAGCTCGAGCACAGATACGCAGTATTTT. This codes for CASSLYSSSSTDTQYF.

This clonotype has a handful of counts. The gene calls are TRBV12-3 or TRBV12-4 and TRBJ1-5; a weak D match, TRBD1 (5 bases). This CDR3 has 14 residues. V dropped 5 bases and J dropped 0 bases, with 8 bases sitting between them. The DNA for the CDR3 is TGTGCCAGCAGTCGACAGAATAGCAATCAGCCCCAGCATTTT. Amino acid sequence: CASSRQNSNQPQHF.

This clonotype showed up just a few times. The chain joins TRBV3-1 to TRBJ2-1, with 10 bases matching TRBD2. Germline-derived CDR1 and CDR2 are LGHDT and YNNKEL (reference sequence). With V trimmed by 5 bases and J by 7 bases, 8 bases remained unmatched. The CDR3 runs 15 residues. CDR3 DNA: TGTGCCAGCAGCACCCTAGCGGGAGCGGGGAATGAGCAGTTCTTC. This gives the protein CASSTLAGAGNEQFF.

The rearrangement links TRBV2 to TRBJ1-4, with 8 nucleotides matching TRBD1. V gave up 6 bases and J gave up 7 bases; unmatched junction bases: 1. The CDR3 length is 12 residues. Germline-derived CDR1 and CDR2 are SNHLY and FYNNEI. CDR3 in amino acids: CASRDRVEKLFF. The DNA of the CDR3 is TGTGCCAGCAGGGACAGGGTTGAAAAACTGTTTTTT.

This clonotype was counted between two and nine times. V and J are TRBV6-5 and TRBJ2-7, with no clear D. The CDR3 contains 17 residues. Germline-derived CDR1 and CDR2 are MNHEY and SVGAGI. Trimming took off 0 bases at V and 0 bases at J, with 15 bases between the two ends. DNA for the CDR3: TGTGCCAGCAGTTACTCGTCGGGCAGGCACGACTCCTACGAGCAGTACTTC. Translating gives CASSYSSGRHDSYEQYF.

There are a few counts of this clonotype. The V gene is TRBV24-1, the J gene TRBJ2-2; D remains unclear. This CDR3 region has 15 residues. The V gene lost 3 bases and the J gene lost 4 bases, with 11 bases spanning the gap. CDR1 KGHDR and CDR2 SFDVKD come from the germline V gene. The CDR3 DNA reads as TGTGCCACCAGTGATACGGTCTCGGCCACCGGGGAGCTGTTTTTT. This codes for CATSDTVSATGELFF.

The chain has TRBV20-1 and TRBJ2-1; D possibly corresponds to TRBD2 (6 bases). In germline, CDR1 is DFQATT, CDR2 SNEGSKA (reference sequence). The V end lost 3 bases, the J end lost 7 bases, and 19 bases lay between the germline ends. This CDR3 has 15 residues. The CDR3, as DNA: TGCAGTGCTAGCGCTTACGGTTTAGGGAGGAATGAGCAGTTCTTC. Translating gives CSASAYGLGRNEQFF.

This clonotype was counted ten times or more. The V and J genes are TRBV25-1 and TRBJ2-3; D unresolved. This CDR3 contains 13 residues. CDR1 is MGHDK, CDR2 SYGVNS, per germline. The V and J ends lost 8 bases and 3 bases respectively, with 12 bases between them. The CDR3 loop is CASSRRGTDTQYF. CDR3 DNA: TGTGCCAGCTCCCGGCGCGGTACAGATACGCAGTATTTT. Drawing the rest from reference TRBV25-1 and TRBJ2-3, the complete variable domain is EADIYQTPRYLVIGTGKKITLECSQTMGHDKMYWYQQDPGMELHLIHYSYGVNSTEKGDLSSESTVSRIRTEHFPLTLESARPSHTSQYLCASSRRGTDTQYFGPGTRLTVL.

This clonotype was recorded many times. V is TRBV2 and J is TRBJ2-5; D not resolved. V was cut by 5 bases and J by 1 base, with 2 bases left in between. Germline lookup yields CDR1 SNHLY and CDR2 FYNNEI. This CDR3 comprises 11 residues. The CDR3 sequence is CASSSQETQYF. CDR3 coding DNA: TGTGCCAGCAGTTCCCAAGAGACCCAGTACTTC.

This clonotype occurred a few times. The chain uses TRBV2 and TRBJ2-2, with a tentative D call TRBD1 (6 bases). Germline loops: CDR1 SNHLY, CDR2 FYNNEI. V lost 5 bases and J 1 base, leaving 8 bases between the germline ends. The CDR3 runs to 14 residues. The CDR3 DNA reads as TGTGCCAGCAGTCGGGACATGAACACCGGGGAGCTGTTTTTT. The encoded protein is CASSRDMNTGELFF. The entire variable domain, with the rest obtained from reference TRBV2 and TRBJ2-2, is as follows: EPEVTQTPSHQVTQMGQEVILRCVPISNHLYFYWYRQILGQKVEFLVSFYNNEISEKSEIFDDQFSVERPDGSNFTLKIRSTKLEDSAMYFCASSRDMNTGELFFGEGSRLTVL.

This clonotype was seen only a few times. The rearrangement links TRBV11-2 to TRBJ2-3; weak D call: TRBD2 (5 bases). This CDR3 has 15 residues. Trimming shortened V by 5 bases and J by 2 bases, and 14 bases separated the two germline ends. Germline CDR1 reads SGHAT; CDR2 reads FQNNGV. CDR3 in amino acids: CASSQRGLITDTQYF. CDR3 coding DNA: TGTGCCAGCAGCCAACGCGGGCTTATCACAGATACGCAGTATTTT.